This T cell receptor (beta chain) comes out of a study of cytomegalovirus exposure and HLA in healthy donors. The donors were part of the approximately 120-subject validation cohort, which stood apart from the approximately 670-subject first cohort. Method: immunoSEQ multiplex PCR; TCRdb's copy keeps in-frame clones and lacks some. This table holds around 56,000 clones, 93% found once. V lost 0 bases to trimming and J lost 1 base, with 13 bases between them. The CDR3 runs to 17 residues. The V gene's germline CDR1 is SGHNT and CDR2 YYREEE (reference sequence). The sequencing input was PBMCs. This TCR was sampled from a young woman in good health and CMV-seropositive. This chain joins TRBV5-4 and TRBJ2-2; D might be TRBD2 (6 bases). This chain's CDR3 is CASSLGGAGGNTGELFF. The CDR3 region has the DNA TGTGCCAGCAGCTTGGGGGGAGCGGGCGGGAACACCGGGGAGCTGTTTTTT.